This T cell receptor beta chain was observed in a study of identical twins. In germline, CDR1 is DFQATT, CDR2 SNEGSKA (reference sequence). This CDR3 region has 16 residues. V was pared by 0 bases and J by 7 bases, with 8 bases of the junction left unmatched. On this clonotype: The target antigen is unknown.

Findings and limits, study-wide: Insertion counts were lower in abundant cord blood beta clonotypes, a trend that memory repertoires did not show. Out-of-frame alpha sequences common to twins exhibited a surplus of low generation probability.

It was template switching that added a universal primer site, and there were unique molecular identifiers on the cDNA. TCRdb used MiXCR to reprocess the 5' RACE reads, holding one entry per CDR3 protein. The sample lists around 370,000 distinct CDR3 sequences; roughly 9% were seen once. The sequence was collected from a woman in her 50s in good health. This chain uses TRBV20-1 with TRBJ2-1; TRBD2 aligns across 11 bases. Sequencing used naive T cells sorted from blood. CDR3 DNA sequence: TGCAGTGCTAGAGATAGGAGGGGACTAGCGGTAAATGAGCAGTTCTTC. This gives the protein CSARDRRGLAVNEQFF.